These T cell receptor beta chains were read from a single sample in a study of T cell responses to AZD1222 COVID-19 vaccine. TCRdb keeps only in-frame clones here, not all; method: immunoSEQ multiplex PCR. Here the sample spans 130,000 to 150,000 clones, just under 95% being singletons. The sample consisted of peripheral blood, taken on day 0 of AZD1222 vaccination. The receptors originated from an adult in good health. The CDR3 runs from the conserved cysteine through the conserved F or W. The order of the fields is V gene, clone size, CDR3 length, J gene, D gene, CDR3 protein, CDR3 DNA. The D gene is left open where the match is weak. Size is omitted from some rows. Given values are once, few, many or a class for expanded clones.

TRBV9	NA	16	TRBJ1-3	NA	CASSPREGPSGNTIYF	TGTGCCAGCAGCCCCCGGGAAGGGCCGTCTGGAAACACCATATATTTT
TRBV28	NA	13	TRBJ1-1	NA	CASSGEVETEAFF	TGTGCCAGCAGTGGGGAGGTTGAAACTGAAGCTTTCTTT
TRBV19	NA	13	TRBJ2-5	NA	CASSIEPHRAQYF	TGTGCCAGTAGTATAGAGCCTCATAGGGCCCAGTACTTC
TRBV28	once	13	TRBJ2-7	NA	CASTSFTSYEQYF	TGTGCCAGCACCTCCTTTACTTCCTACGAGCAGTACTTC
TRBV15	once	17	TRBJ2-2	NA	CATSRVAFFSSTGELFF	TGTGCCACCAGCAGAGTCGCATTTTTCAGTTCCACCGGGGAGCTGTTTTTT
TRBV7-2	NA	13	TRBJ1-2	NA	CASSLEVWYGYTF	TGTGCCAGCAGCTTAGAAGTTTGGTATGGCTACACCTTC
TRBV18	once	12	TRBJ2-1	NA	CASSLGRNEQFF	TGTGCCAGCTCCCTAGGGCGGAATGAGCAGTTCTTC
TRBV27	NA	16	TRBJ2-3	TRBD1	CASRATGSFFVDTQYF	TGTGCCAGCAGGGCGACAGGGTCGTTTTTCGTCGATACGCAGTATTTT
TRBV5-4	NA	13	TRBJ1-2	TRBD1	CASGRDSFYGYTF	TGTGCCAGCGGTAGGGACAGCTTCTATGGCTACACCTTC
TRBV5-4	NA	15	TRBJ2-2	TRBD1	CASSLRGGYTGELFF	TGTGCCAGCAGCTTGAGAGGGGGCTACACCGGGGAGCTGTTTTTT
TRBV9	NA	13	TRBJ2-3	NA	CASSPQITDTQYF	TGTGCCAGCAGCCCTCAGATCACAGATACGCAGTATTTT
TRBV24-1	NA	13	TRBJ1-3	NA	CATMGSSGNTIYF	TGTGCCACCATGGGGAGCTCTGGAAACACCATATATTTT
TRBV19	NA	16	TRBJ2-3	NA	CASSQAAPSLTDTQYF	TGTGCCAGTAGTCAGGCGGCCCCAAGTCTCACAGATACGCAGTATTTT
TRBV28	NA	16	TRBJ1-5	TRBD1	CASSSGQGARNQPQHF	TGTGCCAGCAGTTCTGGACAGGGGGCACGCAATCAGCCCCAGCATTTT
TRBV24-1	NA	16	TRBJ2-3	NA	CATSGYREDWTDTQYF	TGTGCCACCAGTGGGTACAGGGAGGATTGGACAGATACGCAGTATTTT
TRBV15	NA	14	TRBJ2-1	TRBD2	CATRTSGRQNEQFF	TGTGCCACCAGGACTAGCGGGAGGCAGAATGAGCAGTTCTTC
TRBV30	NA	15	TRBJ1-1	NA	CAWSVLVRMNTEAFF	TGTGCCTGGAGTGTACTGGTGAGGATGAACACTGAAGCTTTCTTT
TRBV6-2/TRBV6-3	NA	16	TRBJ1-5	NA	CASSYSGGWGNQPQHF	TGTGCCAGCAGTTACTCTGGGGGATGGGGCAATCAGCCCCAGCATTTT
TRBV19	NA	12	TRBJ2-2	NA	CASSQTYGELFF	TGTGCCAGTAGTCAAACCTACGGGGAGCTGTTTTTT
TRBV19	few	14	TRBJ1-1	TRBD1	CASSLAGGLTEAFF	TGTGCCAGTAGTTTGGCAGGGGGCTTGACTGAAGCTTTCTTT